This entry lists 21 T cell receptor beta chains sequenced from one sample in a study of cytomegalovirus exposure and HLA in healthy donors. The study ran its PCR with 60 Vbeta and 13 Jbeta primers. Profiled with immunoSEQ multiplex PCR; TCRdb holds only in-frame clones, not every one. The table has about 98,000 clones, under 75% seen once. Sequenced: PBMCs. These receptors came from a man in his forties or fifties in good health and CMV-seronegative.

The CDR3, as DNA: TGCAGCGTTGAGATCTACCCACAGGAAGGCAATGAGCAGTTCTTC. Its protein is CSVEIYPQEGNEQFF. This rearrangement joins TRBV29-1 to TRBJ2-1; D possibly corresponds to TRBD1 (5 bases). V was cut by 3 bases and J by 6 bases, with 18 bases left in between. Germline V gene sequence: CDR1 SQVTM, CDR2 ANQGSEA. The CDR3 consists of 15 residues.

The CDR3 sequence is CAGTLRTAGKTDTQYF. CDR3 in DNA: TGTGCCGGGACCCTCCGGACGGCGGGGAAAACAGATACGCAGTATTTT. The V and J genes are TRBV21-1 and TRBJ2-3; TRBD2, the D gene given by the table, was not confirmed from the DNA. TRBV21-1 is classified as a pseudogene. The CDR3 spans 16 residues.

The V gene is TRBV28, the J gene TRBJ1-6; D remains unclear. This CDR3 has 12 amino acids. Germline CDR1 MDHEN, CDR2 SYDVKM. Between the trimmed V and J ends, which lost 7 bases and 10 bases, there was a span of 11 bases. In nucleotides, the CDR3 is TGTGCCAGCACCGTGTTGGGCTCACCCCTCCACTTT. It is translated as CASTVLGSPLHF.

This clone is a singleton in its sample. J is TRBJ2-5 and V is TRBV5-6; the match to TRBD2 covers 13 bases. The CDR3 spans 17 residues. The ends lost 4 bases at V and 6 bases at J; junction bases unmatched: 12. Germline CDR1 SGHDT, CDR2 YYEEEE. In DNA, the CDR3 is TGTGCCAGCAGCAAAAGTGACACTAGCGGGGGGGGGAAGACCCAGTACTTC. Translation: CASSKSDTSGGGKTQYF.

The V and J genes are TRBV9 and TRBJ1-2; 8 bases are a match to TRBD1. Germline V gene data show CDR1 as SGDLS and CDR2 as YYNGEE. This CDR3 has 13 amino acids. V lost 4 bases to trimming and J lost 5 bases; unmatched junction nucleotides: 4. The CDR3 loop is CASSRGTGYGYTF. The CDR3 nucleotides read TGTGCCAGCAGCCGAGGGACAGGTTATGGCTACACCTTC. Drawing the rest from reference TRBV9 and TRBJ1-2, the complete variable domain is DSGVTQTPKHLITATGQRVTLRCSPRSGDLSVYWYQQSLDQGLQFLIQYYNGEERAKGNILERFSAQQFPDLHSELNLSSLELGDSALYFCASSRGTGYGYTFGSGTRLTVV.

This chain links TRBV9 with TRBJ2-5; 13 bases map to TRBD2. Germline V gives CDR1 SGDLS, CDR2 YYNGEE. The CDR3 spans 16 residues. V lost 2 bases, J lost 5 bases, and 6 bases stayed unmatched. The CDR3: CASSVTSGGAWETQYF. The CDR3 bases are TGTGCCAGCAGCGTTACTAGCGGGGGGGCGTGGGAGACCCAGTACTTC.

This clone has only a few counts. The chain has TRBV4-2 and TRBJ2-2, with TRBD2 matching 7 bases. In germline, CDR1 is LGHNA, CDR2 YNFKEQ. The CDR3 sequence is 16 residues long. With V trimmed by 3 bases and J by 0 bases, 4 bases remained unmatched. CDR3 in amino acids: CASSQGGTANTGELFF. CDR3 bases: TGTGCCAGCAGCCAGGGAGGGACCGCGAACACCGGGGAGCTGTTTTTT.

The rearrangement links TRBV18 to TRBJ2-5, with TRBD2 as a possible D gene (6 bases). CDR1 KGHSH and CDR2 LQKENI come from the germline V gene. There are 13 residues in the CDR3. The V gene lost 4 bases and the J gene lost 5 bases, with 11 bases spanning the gap. The CDR3: CASSQGGTETQYF. The CDR3 DNA reads as TGTGCCAGCTCACAGGGCGGGACGGAGACCCAGTACTTC.

The CDR3 region has the DNA TGTGCCAGCACGCCCCTAGCGGGAGAACGGGGCTCCTACAATGAGCAGTTCTTC. Translated, it gives CASTPLAGERGSYNEQFF. The V gene is TRBV2, the J gene TRBJ2-1; TRBD2 aligns across 10 bases. The CDR3 length is 18 residues. Germline-derived CDR1 and CDR2 are SNHLY and FYNNEI. V lost 7 bases, J lost 0 bases, and 12 bases stayed unmatched.

This clone was detected only a few times. The chain links TRBV2 to TRBJ2-7; 10 nucleotides match TRBD2. The CDR3 has 16 amino acids. V trimming: 0 bases; J trimming: 3 bases; junction bases outside the gene matches: 5. CDR1 and CDR2 from the germline V gene are SNHLY and FYNNEI. The CDR3 protein is CASSEAWLAGVYEQYF. In nucleotides, the CDR3 is TGTGCCAGCAGTGAAGCGTGGCTAGCGGGAGTCTACGAGCAGTACTTC.

The CDR3 reads CATRPGQGAYGYTF. The CDR3 DNA is TGTGCCACCCGTCCGGGACAGGGGGCTTATGGCTACACCTTC. The V call is TRBV28, the J call TRBJ1-2; TRBD1 matches 12 bases. Trimming took 10 bases from V and 5 from J; bases not matched to a gene: 8. The CDR3 extends over 14 amino acids. Germline CDR1 reads MDHEN; CDR2 reads SYDVKM.

The chain links TRBV11-2 to TRBJ1-4; 8 positions match TRBD1. Germline lookup yields CDR1 SGHAT and CDR2 FQNNGV. The CDR3 totals 17 residues. J gave up 8 bases and V 4 bases, and 15 bases lay outside the gene matches. The chain's CDR3 is CASSSIRGRGGGEKLFF. The DNA for the CDR3 is TGTGCCAGCAGCTCCATCAGGGGGCGGGGGGGAGGGGAAAAACTGTTTTTT.

The rearrangement joins TRBV5-3 to TRBJ2-7; D possibly corresponds to TRBD1 (6 bases). TRBV5-3 counts as an open reading frame of uncertain function. The CDR3 loop spans 17 amino acids. Trimming removed 2 bases at V and 4 bases at J, with 22 bases between. The CDR3 protein is CARSFVSRGSAKYEQYF. The CDR3 DNA reads TGTGCCAGAAGCTTTGTGAGCAGGGGCAGTGCAAAGTACGAGCAGTACTTC.

This clone was seen a few times. The chain has TRBV29-1 and TRBJ2-4; 8 bases are shared with TRBD1. V trimming: 6 bases; J trimming: 6 bases; junction bases outside the gene matches: 10. CDR1 is SQVTM and CDR2 is ANQGSEA in the germline V gene. This CDR3 region has 14 residues. The CDR3 spells CSVLDRGAVNIQYF. CDR3 nucleotide sequence: TGCAGCGTGCTCGACAGGGGCGCGGTAAACATTCAGTACTTC.

This clone was counted only a few times. V is TRBV6-1 and J is TRBJ2-3, with D perhaps TRBD1 (5 bases). The CDR3 totals 17 residues. Per germline, CDR1 MNHNS and CDR2 SASEGT. V dropped 2 bases and J dropped 4 bases, with 19 bases sitting between them. For the CDR3, the DNA is TGTGCCAGCAGTGAAAGTTCCAGGGCAGGGAAGTCAGATACGCAGTATTTT. It yields the protein CASSESSRAGKSDTQYF.

The chain couples TRBV27 to TRBJ2-2; perhaps TRBD1 as D (7 bases). The V and J ends lost 11 bases and 6 bases respectively, with 19 bases between them. Germline V gene sequence: CDR1 MNHEY, CDR2 SMNVEV (reference sequence). This CDR3 is 14 amino acids long. The CDR3 coding sequence is TGTGCCGCCCGGCGACAGGGAGGATCCGGGGAGCTGTTTTTT. It specifies CAARRQGGSGELFF.

This chain connects TRBV27 to TRBJ2-3; 8 bases agree with TRBD1. J lost 0 bases, V lost 0 bases, and 14 bases had no gene match. This CDR3 spans 20 amino acids. Per the germline V gene, CDR1 is MNHEY and CDR2 is SMNVEV (reference sequence). CDR3 in DNA: TGTGCCAGCAGTTTATCTTGGCGGACAGGGCCCCGTCCTAGCACAGATACGCAGTATTTT. Encoded protein: CASSLSWRTGPRPSTDTQYF.

The chain combines TRBV4-1 with TRBJ1-2; no definite D call. Germline lookup yields CDR1 MGHRA and CDR2 YSYEKL. The germline V and J ends were trimmed by 0 bases and 3 bases, with 8 bases remaining between them. The CDR3 has 14 residues. The CDR3 spells CASSQEELDYGYTF. CDR3 DNA: TGCGCCAGCAGCCAAGAGGAGTTAGACTATGGCTACACCTTC.

This clone appeared a single time. The chain uses TRBV28 and TRBJ1-5, with TRBD1 matching 8 bases. Germline lookup yields CDR1 MDHEN and CDR2 SYDVKM. Germline trimming cut 7 bases from V and 4 bases from J; bases unmatched to any gene: 6. The CDR3 is 14 residues long. CDR3 DNA: TGTGCCAGCACCCGGACAGGGCGAAATCAGCCCCAGCATTTT. Amino acid sequence: CASTRTGRNQPQHF.

V gene TRBV11-2 combines with J gene TRBJ2-1; 7 bases fit TRBD1. The CDR3 is 15 amino acids. CDR1 is SGHAT, CDR2 FQNNGV, per germline. V trimming: 6 bases; J trimming: 6 bases; junction bases outside the gene matches: 11. CDR3 in DNA: TGTGCCAGCAGTTTGACAGGGTCAGAAAGCAATGAGCAGTTCTTC. Translated: CASSLTGSESNEQFF.

V is TRBV7-2 and J is TRBJ2-3, with TRBD2 matching over 8 bases. Germline V gene lookup returns CDR1 SGHTA and CDR2 FQGNSA. CDR3 length: 18 residues. J gave up 2 bases and V 3 bases, and 13 bases lay outside the gene matches. This CDR3 reads CASSLRFSGGQPTDTQYF. CDR3 DNA sequence: TGTGCCAGCAGCTTGCGGTTTTCGGGGGGGCAGCCCACAGATACGCAGTATTTT. Complete variable domain (other parts from reference TRBV7-2 and TRBJ2-3): GAGVSQSPSNKVTEKGKDVELRCDPISGHTALYWYRQSLGQGLEFLIYFQGNSAPDKSGLPSDRFSAERTGGSVSTLTIQRTQQEDSAVYLCASSLRFSGGQPTDTQYFGPGTRLTVL.